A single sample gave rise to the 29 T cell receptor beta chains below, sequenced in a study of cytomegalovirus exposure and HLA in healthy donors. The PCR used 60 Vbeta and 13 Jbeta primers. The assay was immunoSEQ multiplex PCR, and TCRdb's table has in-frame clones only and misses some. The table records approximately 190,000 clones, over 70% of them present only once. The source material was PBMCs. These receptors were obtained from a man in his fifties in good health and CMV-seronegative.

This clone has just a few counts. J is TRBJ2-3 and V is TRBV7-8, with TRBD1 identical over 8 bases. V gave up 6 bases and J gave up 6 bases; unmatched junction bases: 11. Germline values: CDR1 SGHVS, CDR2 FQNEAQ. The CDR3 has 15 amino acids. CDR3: CASSHRARGQDTQYF. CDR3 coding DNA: TGTGCCAGCAGTCACAGGGCCAGGGGGCAGGATACGCAGTATTTT.

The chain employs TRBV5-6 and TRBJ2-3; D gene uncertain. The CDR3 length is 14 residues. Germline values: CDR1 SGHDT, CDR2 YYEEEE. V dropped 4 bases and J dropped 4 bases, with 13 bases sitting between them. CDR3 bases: TGTGCCAGCAGCCTGAGACATTTGGCAGATACGCAGTATTTT. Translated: CASSLRHLADTQYF. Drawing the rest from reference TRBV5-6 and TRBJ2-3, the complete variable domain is DAGVTQSPTHLIKTRGQQVTLRCSPKSGHDTVSWYQQALGQGPQFIFQYYEEEERQRGNFPDRFSGHQFPNYSSELNVNALLLGDSALYLCASSLRHLADTQYFGPGTRLTVL.

CDR3 bases: TGTGCCAGCAGTGAACGAGCGGGGGTCACAGATACGCAGTATTTT. Protein sequence: CASSERAGVTDTQYF. This chain joins TRBV6-4 and TRBJ2-3; 8 bases line up with TRBD2. V lost 3 bases, J lost 2 bases, and 4 bases stayed unmatched. Germline V gene data show CDR1 as MRHNA and CDR2 as SNTAGT. This CDR3 spans 15 amino acids.

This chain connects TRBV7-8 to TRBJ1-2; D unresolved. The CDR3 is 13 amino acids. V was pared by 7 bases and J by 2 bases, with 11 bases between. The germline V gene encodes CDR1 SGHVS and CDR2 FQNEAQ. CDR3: CASTSLLNYGYTF. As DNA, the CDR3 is TGTGCCAGCACAAGCCTCCTCAACTATGGCTACACCTTC.

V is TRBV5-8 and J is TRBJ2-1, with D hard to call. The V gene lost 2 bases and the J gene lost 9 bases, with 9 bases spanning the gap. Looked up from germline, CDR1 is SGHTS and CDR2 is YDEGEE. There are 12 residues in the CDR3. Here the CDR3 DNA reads TGTGCCAGCAGCTTAGAATGGGCTGAGCAGTTCTTC. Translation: CASSLEWAEQFF.

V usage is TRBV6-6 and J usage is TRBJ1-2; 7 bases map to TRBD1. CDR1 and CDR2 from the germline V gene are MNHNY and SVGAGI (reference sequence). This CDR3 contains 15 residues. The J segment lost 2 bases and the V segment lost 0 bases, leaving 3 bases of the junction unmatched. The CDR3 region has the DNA TGTGCCAGCAGTTACTCGACAGGGATGAACTATGGCTACACCTTC. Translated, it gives CASSYSTGMNYGYTF.

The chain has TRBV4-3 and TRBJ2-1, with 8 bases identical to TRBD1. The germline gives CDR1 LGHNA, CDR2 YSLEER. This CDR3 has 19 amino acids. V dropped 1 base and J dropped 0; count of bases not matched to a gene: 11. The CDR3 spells CASSQVRTGPTSSYNEQFF. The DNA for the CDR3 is TGCGCCAGCAGCCAAGTGCGGACAGGGCCAACCAGCTCCTACAATGAGCAGTTCTTC.

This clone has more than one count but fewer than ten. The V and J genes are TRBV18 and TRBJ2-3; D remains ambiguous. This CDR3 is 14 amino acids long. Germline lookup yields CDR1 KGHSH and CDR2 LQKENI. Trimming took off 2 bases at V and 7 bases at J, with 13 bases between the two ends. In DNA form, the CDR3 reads TGTGCCAGCTCACCAATGCAAATAGCTTATACGCAGTATTTT. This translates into CASSPMQIAYTQYF.

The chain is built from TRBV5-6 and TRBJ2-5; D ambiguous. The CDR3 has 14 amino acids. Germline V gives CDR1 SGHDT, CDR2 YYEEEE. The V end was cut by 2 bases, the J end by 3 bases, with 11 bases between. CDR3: CASSFPTTKETQYF. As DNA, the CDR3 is TGTGCCAGCAGCTTTCCGACAACAAAAGAGACCCAGTACTTC.

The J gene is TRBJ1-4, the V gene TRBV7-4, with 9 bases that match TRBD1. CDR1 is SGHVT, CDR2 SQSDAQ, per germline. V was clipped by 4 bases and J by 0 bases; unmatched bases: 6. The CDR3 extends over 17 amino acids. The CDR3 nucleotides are TGTGCCAGCAGCTCACAGGGGGCTCGGACAACTAATGAAAAACTGTTTTTT. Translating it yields CASSSQGARTTNEKLFF.

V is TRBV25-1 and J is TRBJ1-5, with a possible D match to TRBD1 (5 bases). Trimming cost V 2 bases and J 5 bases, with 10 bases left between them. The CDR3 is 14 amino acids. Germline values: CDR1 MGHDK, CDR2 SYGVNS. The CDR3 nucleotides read TGTGCCAGCAGTGAAGGCGGGGCTTATCAGCCCCAGCATTTT. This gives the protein CASSEGGAYQPQHF.

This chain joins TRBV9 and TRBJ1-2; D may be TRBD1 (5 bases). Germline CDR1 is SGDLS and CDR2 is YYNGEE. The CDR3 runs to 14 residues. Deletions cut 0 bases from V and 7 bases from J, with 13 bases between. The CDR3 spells CASSVEGTVGGYTF. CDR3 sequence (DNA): TGTGCCAGCAGCGTAGAGGGGACTGTGGGTGGCTACACCTTC.

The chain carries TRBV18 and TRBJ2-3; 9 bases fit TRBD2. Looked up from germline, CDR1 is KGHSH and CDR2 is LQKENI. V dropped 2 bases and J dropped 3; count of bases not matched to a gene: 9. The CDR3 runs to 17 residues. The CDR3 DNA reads TGTGCCAGCTCACCAGGGGTAGCGGGGGTTCGTACAGATACGCAGTATTTT. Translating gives CASSPGVAGVRTDTQYF.

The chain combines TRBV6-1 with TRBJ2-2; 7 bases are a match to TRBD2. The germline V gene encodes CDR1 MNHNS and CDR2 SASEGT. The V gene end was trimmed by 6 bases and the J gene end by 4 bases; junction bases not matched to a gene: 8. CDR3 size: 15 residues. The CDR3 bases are TGTGCCAGCAGCGACGGGGGGTTTTTCACCGGGGAGCTGTTTTTT. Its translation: CASSDGGFFTGELFF.

The CDR3 protein is CASSPQGAPASPLHF. For the CDR3, the DNA is TGTGCCAGCAGCCCTCAGGGGGCTCCCGCTTCACCCCTCCACTTT. The genes are TRBV9 and TRBJ1-6; TRBD1 agrees at 8 bases. The trim removed 4 bases at V and 9 bases at J, leaving 9 bases unmatched. The CDR3 loop spans 15 amino acids. Germline V gene lookup returns CDR1 SGDLS and CDR2 YYNGEE.

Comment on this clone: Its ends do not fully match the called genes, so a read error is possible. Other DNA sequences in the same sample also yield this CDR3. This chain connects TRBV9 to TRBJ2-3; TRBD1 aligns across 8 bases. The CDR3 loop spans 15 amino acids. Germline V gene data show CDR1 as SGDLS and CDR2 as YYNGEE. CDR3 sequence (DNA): TGCGCCAGCAGCGTAACGGACAGGGACACGGATACGCAGTATTTT. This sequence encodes CASSVTDRDTDTQYF.

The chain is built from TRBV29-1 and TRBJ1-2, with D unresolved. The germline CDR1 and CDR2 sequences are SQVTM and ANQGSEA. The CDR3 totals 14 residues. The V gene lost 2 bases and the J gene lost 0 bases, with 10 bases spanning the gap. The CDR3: CSVEFWPPNYGYTF. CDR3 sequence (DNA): TGCAGCGTTGAATTCTGGCCGCCTAACTATGGCTACACCTTC.

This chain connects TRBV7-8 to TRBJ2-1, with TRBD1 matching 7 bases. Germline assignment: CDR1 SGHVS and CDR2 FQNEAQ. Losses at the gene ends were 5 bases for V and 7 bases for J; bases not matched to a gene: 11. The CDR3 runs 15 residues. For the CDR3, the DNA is TGTGCCAGCAGCCCCATAGGGGGCCCGATGAATGAGCAGTTCTTC. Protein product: CASSPIGGPMNEQFF.

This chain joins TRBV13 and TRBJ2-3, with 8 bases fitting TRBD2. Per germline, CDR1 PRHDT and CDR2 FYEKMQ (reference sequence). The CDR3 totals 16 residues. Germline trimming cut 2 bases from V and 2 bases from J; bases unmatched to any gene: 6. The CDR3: CASSLRTSNDTDTQYF. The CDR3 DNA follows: TGTGCCAGCAGCTTAAGGACTAGCAACGACACAGATACGCAGTATTTT. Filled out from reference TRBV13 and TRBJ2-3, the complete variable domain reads AAGVIQSPRHLIKEKRETATLKCYPIPRHDTVYWYQQGPGQDPQFLISFYEKMQSDKGSIPDRFSAQQFSDYHSELNMSSLELGDSALYFCASSLRTSNDTDTQYFGPGTRLTVL.

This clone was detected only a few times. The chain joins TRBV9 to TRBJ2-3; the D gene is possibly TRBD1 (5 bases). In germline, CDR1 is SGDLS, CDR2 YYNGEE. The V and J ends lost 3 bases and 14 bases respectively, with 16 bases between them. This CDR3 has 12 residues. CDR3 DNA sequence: TGTGCCAGCAGCGATGGTTCAGGGTCGCGGTATTTT. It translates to CASSDGSGSRYF.

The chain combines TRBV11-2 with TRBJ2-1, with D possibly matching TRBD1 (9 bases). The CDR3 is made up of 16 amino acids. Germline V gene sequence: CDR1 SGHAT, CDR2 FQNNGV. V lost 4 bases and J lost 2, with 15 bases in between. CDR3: CASSSRGDRAYNEQFF. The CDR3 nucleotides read TGTGCCAGCAGCTCGCGGGGGGACAGGGCCTACAATGAGCAGTTCTTC.

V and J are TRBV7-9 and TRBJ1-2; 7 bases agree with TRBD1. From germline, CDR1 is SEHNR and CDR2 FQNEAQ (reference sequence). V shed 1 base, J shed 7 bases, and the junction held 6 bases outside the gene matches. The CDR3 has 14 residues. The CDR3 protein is CASSLEVGGGGYTF. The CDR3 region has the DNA TGTGCCAGCAGCTTAGAAGTAGGGGGCGGTGGCTACACCTTC.

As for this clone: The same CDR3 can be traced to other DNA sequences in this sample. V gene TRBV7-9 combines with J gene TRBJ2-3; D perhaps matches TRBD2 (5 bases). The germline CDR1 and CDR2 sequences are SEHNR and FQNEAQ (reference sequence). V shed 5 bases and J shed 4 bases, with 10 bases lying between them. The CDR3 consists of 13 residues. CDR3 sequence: CASSPRGPDTQYF. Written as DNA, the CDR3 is TGTGCCAGCAGCCCCCGGGGTCCAGATACGCAGTATTTT.

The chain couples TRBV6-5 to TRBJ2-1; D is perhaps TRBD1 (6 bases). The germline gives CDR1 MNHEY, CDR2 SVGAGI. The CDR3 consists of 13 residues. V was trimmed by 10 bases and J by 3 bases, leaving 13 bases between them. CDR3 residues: CATKLTGYNEQFF. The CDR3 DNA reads TGTGCCACCAAACTGACAGGCTACAATGAGCAGTTCTTC.

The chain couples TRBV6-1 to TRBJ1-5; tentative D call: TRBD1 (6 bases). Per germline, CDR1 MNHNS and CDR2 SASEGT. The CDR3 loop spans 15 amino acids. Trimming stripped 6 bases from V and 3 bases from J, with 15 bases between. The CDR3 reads CASRTKTGYNQPQHF. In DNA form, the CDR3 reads TGTGCCAGCAGAACCAAAACAGGGTACAATCAGCCCCAGCATTTT.

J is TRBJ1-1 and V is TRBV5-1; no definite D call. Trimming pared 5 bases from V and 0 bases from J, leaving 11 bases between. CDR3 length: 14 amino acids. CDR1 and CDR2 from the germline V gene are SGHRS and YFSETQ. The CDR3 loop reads CASSMEQMNTEAFF. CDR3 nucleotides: TGCGCCAGCAGTATGGAACAGATGAACACTGAAGCTTTCTTT.

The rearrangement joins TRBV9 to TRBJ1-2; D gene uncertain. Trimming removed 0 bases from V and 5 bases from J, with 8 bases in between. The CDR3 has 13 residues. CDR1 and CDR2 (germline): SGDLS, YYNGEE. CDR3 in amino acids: CASSVGASYGYTF. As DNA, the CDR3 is TGTGCCAGCAGCGTAGGGGCCTCATATGGCTACACCTTC.

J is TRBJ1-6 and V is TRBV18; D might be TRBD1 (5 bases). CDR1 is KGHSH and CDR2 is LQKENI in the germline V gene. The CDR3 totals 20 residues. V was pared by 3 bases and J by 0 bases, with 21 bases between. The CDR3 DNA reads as TGTGCCAGCTCACCTACCGGGGGTGGGAGGAGTAGCTCCTATAATTCACCCCTCCACTTT. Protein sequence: CASSPTGGGRSSSYNSPLHF.

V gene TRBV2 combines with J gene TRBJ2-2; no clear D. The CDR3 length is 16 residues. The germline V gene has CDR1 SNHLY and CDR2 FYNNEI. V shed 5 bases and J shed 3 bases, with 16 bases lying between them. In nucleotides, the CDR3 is TGTGCCAGCAGTCTGATATCCCAGACTGACACCGGGGAGCTGTTTTTT. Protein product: CASSLISQTDTGELFF.